These 24 T cell receptor beta chains share one sample of origin, sequenced in a study of blood T cells in healthy people across ages (dated by TCRdb to 2015 to 2017). Receptor amplification or capture employed 5' RACE. The sample was run on an Illumina HiSeq 2500. A second about 7 to 12 cycle PCR used a sample-barcoded 5' primer and a J-beta primer mix. Clones were called with MiXCR by TCRdb after fastp trimmed the public reads at Q25, and only in-frame beta chains were retained. Under each unique CDR3 protein, matching rows form one entry showing the most common genes and DNA. This sample has over a million distinct CDR3 sequences in its table, and around 55% of those were observed once. Roughly 7% of the sample comes from the top ten. Sequencing was performed on blood. The source is a man younger than 35 in good health.

The rearrangement joins TRBV7-2 to TRBJ2-4, with D possibly TRBD1 on 5 matching bases. Near its end, the DNA agrees better with TRBJ2-5, so the J call may be wrong. This CDR3 is built from 13 residues. Germline-derived CDR1 and CDR2 are SGHTA and FQGNSA. The CDR3, as DNA: TGTGCCAGCAGCGTTCTCAGGGTAGAGACCCAGTACTTC. Protein: CASSVLRVETQYF.

The chain couples TRBV12-3 or TRBV12-4 to TRBJ1-2; 7 nucleotides agree with TRBD1. Trimming at V came to 4 bases and at J to 4 bases, leaving 18 bases not matched to a gene. The CDR3 is made up of 18 amino acids. The DNA for the CDR3 is TGTGCCAGCAGTTCCCCACTTTTTACAGGGGTCGAAACCTATGGCTACACCTTC. Translating it yields CASSSPLFTGVETYGYTF.

Concerning this clonotype: Mismatch with germline at one junction end may stem from a read error. The J gene is TRBJ1-1, the V gene TRBV6-2 or TRBV6-3, with 7 bases aligning to TRBD1. This CDR3 spans 16 amino acids. Germline V gives CDR1 MNHEY, CDR2 SVGEGT. CDR3 sequence (DNA): TGTGCCAGCAGTCCACGCACAGGGGCGCAGATCACTGAGGCTTTCTTT. The encoded protein is CASSPRTGAQITEAFF.

This sequence joins TRBV5-6 and TRBJ1-1; D uncertain. This CDR3 spans 13 amino acids. Germline V gene data show CDR1 as SGHDT and CDR2 as YYEEEE. The ends were cut back, 2 bases at V and 5 bases at J, with 10 bases in the middle. The CDR3 DNA reads TGTGCCAGCAGCTTTTTAACGGGGACTGAAGCTTTCTTT. Translating it yields CASSFLTGTEAFF.

The genes are TRBV7-8 and TRBJ2-5, with TRBD2 identical over 10 bases. The CDR3 contains 16 residues. V gave up 1 base and J gave up 4 bases; unmatched junction bases: 6. The germline gives CDR1 SGHVS, CDR2 FQNEAQ. This CDR3 is CASSLVLAGVGETQYF. The CDR3 DNA reads TGTGCCAGCAGCTTAGTGCTAGCGGGAGTGGGAGAGACCCAGTACTTC.

V usage is TRBV27 and J usage is TRBJ2-4; a possible D gene is TRBD2 (5 bases). Gene TRBJ2-7 matches the end of the DNA better, so the J call may be wrong. The CDR3 has 13 amino acids. Per the germline V gene, CDR1 is MNHEY and CDR2 is SMNVEV (reference sequence). As DNA, the CDR3 is TGTGCCAGCAGTCTACTAGAGGCCCACGAGCAGTACTTC. It is translated as CASSLLEAHEQYF.

The V and J genes are TRBV4-3 and TRBJ2-3; tentatively, D is TRBD2 (6 bases). The CDR3 has 16 residues. V lost 3 bases and J 0 bases, leaving 13 bases between the germline ends. From germline, CDR1 is LGHNA and CDR2 YSLEER. The DNA for the CDR3 is TGCGCCAGCAGCCATGTAGCGGACGCTAGCACAGATACGCAGTATTTT. As protein: CASSHVADASTDTQYF.

This clonotype was seen a few times. V and J are TRBV27 and TRBJ2-3; a possible D gene is TRBD1 (5 bases). V was clipped by 4 bases and J by 1 base, with 9 bases between them. CDR1 MNHEY and CDR2 SMNVEV come from the germline V gene (reference sequence). The length of the CDR3 is 14 residues. The CDR3 reads CASSYLQGTDTQYF. For the CDR3, the DNA is TGTGCCAGCAGTTATTTACAGGGCACAGATACGCAGTATTTT.

Worth noting for this clonotype: An end of the junction differs from the germline gene, which may be a read error. The rearrangement links TRBV3-1 to TRBJ1-1; 8 bases are shared with TRBD1. The CDR3 runs 16 residues. CDR1 is LGHDT and CDR2 is YNNKEL in the germline V gene (reference sequence). For the CDR3, the DNA is TGTGCCAGTGTAGAATCAGGGGGCCTTGGGAACACTGAAGTTTTCTTT. The encoded protein is CASVESGGLGNTEVFF.

The genes are TRBV6-6 and TRBJ2-7, with 8 bases aligning to TRBD2. Germline assignment: CDR1 MNHNY and CDR2 SVGAGI (reference sequence). The ends lost 10 bases at V and 6 bases at J; junction bases unmatched: 5. The CDR3 runs 11 residues. CDR3 bases: TGTGCCACCGCCCGGGGGGGCGAGCAGTACTTC. Protein: CATARGGEQYF.

This chain connects TRBV10-3 to TRBJ1-6; D is unresolved. The ends were cut back, 3 bases at V and 8 bases at J, with 14 bases in the middle. The CDR3 contains 15 residues. Germline V gives CDR1 ENHRY, CDR2 SYGVKD. This chain's CDR3 is CAISDTGGRDSPLHF. The CDR3, as DNA: TGTGCCATCAGTGACACGGGCGGTAGGGATTCACCCCTCCACTTT.

This chain uses TRBV20-1 with TRBJ2-5; D might be TRBD2 (5 bases). This CDR3 has 12 amino acids. V was clipped by 1 base and J by 9 bases, with 12 bases between them. Germline assignment: CDR1 DFQATT and CDR2 SNEGSKA (reference sequence). The CDR3 coding sequence is TGCAGTGCTAGAGGAGGGTTTCCCTCCCAGTACTTC. Protein: CSARGGFPSQYF.

The chain couples TRBV29-1 to TRBJ2-1; a possible D gene is TRBD2 (5 bases). The CDR3 loop spans 12 amino acids. Germline V lookup: CDR1 SQVTM, CDR2 ANQGSEA. Between the trimmed V and J ends, which lost 7 bases and 7 bases, there was a span of 14 bases. The CDR3 region has the DNA TGCAGCGCCGGCCTAACGGGGAATGAGCAGTTCTTC. It yields the protein CSAGLTGNEQFF.

The chain recombines TRBV10-3 with TRBJ2-5; D gene unclear. Trimming cost V 3 bases and J 0 bases, with 14 bases left between them. This CDR3 is 16 amino acids long. CDR1 is ENHRY, CDR2 SYGVKD, per germline. This CDR3 is CAISELSSLYQETQYF. CDR3 in DNA: TGTGCCATCAGTGAATTGAGCTCGTTGTACCAAGAGACCCAGTACTTC.

V gene TRBV7-2 combines with J gene TRBJ2-1; the match to TRBD2 covers 9 bases. V was pared by 5 bases and J by 1 base, with 6 bases of the junction left unmatched. Germline CDR1 is SGHTA and CDR2 is FQGNSA. CDR3 length equals 16 residues. For the CDR3, the DNA is TGTGCCAGCAGCCCTCGACTAGCGGATTCCTACAATGAGCAGTTCTTC. It translates to CASSPRLADSYNEQFF.

The V and J genes are TRBV12-3 or TRBV12-4 and TRBJ2-2; no clear D gene. The CDR3 has 14 residues. The V and J ends lost 5 bases and 2 bases respectively, with 9 bases between them. The CDR3: CASSPPYNTGELFF. The CDR3 DNA reads as TGTGCCAGCAGTCCCCCCTATAACACCGGGGAGCTGTTTTTT.

The chain links TRBV5-1 to TRBJ2-3; 13 bases line up with TRBD2. The germline V gene encodes CDR1 SGHRS and CDR2 YFSETQ. V shed 4 bases and J 6 bases; nucleotides not matched to a gene: 8. The CDR3 is made up of 16 amino acids. The CDR3 spells CASSTRLAGGRDTQYF. CDR3 coding DNA: TGCGCCAGCAGCACCAGACTAGCGGGGGGCCGGGATACGCAGTATTTT.

This clonotype was picked up a small number of times. The V call is TRBV10-3, the J call TRBJ2-1, with 8 nucleotides matching TRBD2. The CDR3 has 14 residues. The V gene end was trimmed by 7 bases and the J gene end by 8 bases; junction bases not matched to a gene: 10. CDR1 is ENHRY and CDR2 is SYGVKD in the germline V gene. CDR3 residues: CAIKHERERDEQFF. As DNA, the CDR3 is TGTGCCATCAAGCACGAGCGGGAGAGAGATGAGCAGTTCTTC.

The V call is TRBV29-1, the J call TRBJ1-1, with 10 bases matching TRBD1. J was trimmed by 10 bases and V by 6 bases; bases with no gene match: 8. This CDR3 comprises 12 residues. The V gene's germline CDR1 is SQVTM and CDR2 ANQGSEA. For the CDR3, the DNA is TGCAGCGTCGACAGGACAGGGGGTTTAGCTTTCTTT. Encoded protein: CSVDRTGGLAFF.

The rearrangement links TRBV7-9 to TRBJ2-1; D is perhaps TRBD1 or TRBD2 (5 bases each). The CDR3 covers 13 residues. V lost 4 bases and J lost 4, with 8 bases in between. Per the germline V gene, CDR1 is SEHNR and CDR2 is FQNEAQ (reference sequence). DNA for the CDR3: TGTGCCAGCAGCTCCGGGACGTACAATGAGCAGTTCTTC. Its protein product is CASSSGTYNEQFF.

This clonotype has just a few counts. The J gene is TRBJ1-2, the V gene TRBV4-1; 11 positions agree with TRBD1. Germline V gene data show CDR1 as MGHRA and CDR2 as YSYEKL. Trimming at V came to 3 bases and at J to 7 bases, leaving 7 bases not matched to a gene. This CDR3 comprises 15 residues. As DNA, the CDR3 is TGCGCCAGCAGCCATCTCGGACAGGGGGCCGGTGGCTACACCTTC. Translated: CASSHLGQGAGGYTF.

This clonotype was found once. The chain joins TRBV6-1 to TRBJ1-2; the D gene is possibly TRBD1 (5 bases). The CDR3 sequence is 16 residues long. V lost 1 base and J lost 4, with 16 bases in between. The germline gives CDR1 MNHNS, CDR2 SASEGT. CDR3 amino acids: CASSEGPGFGIYGYTF. The CDR3 DNA sequence: TGTGCCAGCAGTGAAGGGCCAGGGTTTGGGATCTATGGCTACACCTTC.

This chain links TRBV29-1 with TRBJ2-1; 9 nucleotides match TRBD2. This CDR3 contains 16 residues. J gave up 7 bases and V 2 bases, and 12 bases lay outside the gene matches. Germline CDR1 is SQVTM and CDR2 is ANQGSEA. CDR3 in DNA: TGCAGCGTTGAACTGACGACTAGCGGAGTAGGTAATGAGCAGTTCTTC. Protein product: CSVELTTSGVGNEQFF.

Remarks on this clonotype: One end of the junction varies from germline; a read error may be responsible. This chain connects TRBV29-1 to TRBJ2-4; 7 bases agree with TRBD2. The germline gives CDR1 SQVTM, CDR2 ANQGSEA. The CDR3 has 15 residues. Here the CDR3 reads CSVEGEGLAKDIQYF. The DNA of the CDR3 is TGCAGCGTTGAAGGGGAGGGATTGGCCAAAGACATTCAGTACTTC.